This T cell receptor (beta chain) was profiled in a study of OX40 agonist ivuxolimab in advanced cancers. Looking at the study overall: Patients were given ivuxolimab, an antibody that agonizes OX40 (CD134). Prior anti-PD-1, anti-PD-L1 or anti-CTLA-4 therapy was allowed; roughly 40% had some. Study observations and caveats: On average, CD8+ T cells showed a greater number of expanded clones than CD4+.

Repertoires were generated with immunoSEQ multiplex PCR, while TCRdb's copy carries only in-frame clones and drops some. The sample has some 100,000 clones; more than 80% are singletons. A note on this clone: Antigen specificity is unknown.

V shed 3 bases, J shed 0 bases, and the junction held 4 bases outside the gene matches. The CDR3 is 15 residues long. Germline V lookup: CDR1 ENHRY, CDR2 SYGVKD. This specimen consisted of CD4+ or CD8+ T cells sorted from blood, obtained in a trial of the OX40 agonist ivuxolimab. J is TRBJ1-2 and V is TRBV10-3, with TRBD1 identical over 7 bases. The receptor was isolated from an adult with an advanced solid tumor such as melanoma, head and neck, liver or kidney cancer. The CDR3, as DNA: TGTGCCATCAGTGAAGCCGGGACAGCTAACTATGGCTACACCTTC. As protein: CAISEAGTANYGYTF.